These T cell receptor beta chains were read from a single sample in a study of T-cell memory formation after mild COVID-19. TCRdb itself ran the 5' RACE reads through MiXCR, one entry per CDR3 protein. The table has fewer than 150,000 distinct CDR3 sequences, approximately 6.2% seen once; the top ten hold approximately 2.3%. The specimen sequenced was PBMCs or a T cell subset sorted from them (not recorded which). These receptors were obtained from an adult woman who had mild COVID-19 (a few samples of this study predate the infection). Cell type and time point are not known. CDR3s include the opening cysteine and the closing phenylalanine or tryptophan. A D gene is named only where the DNA matches it firmly. Rows give clone size only sometimes, using once, few, many, or a class for an expanded clone.

j_call: TRBJ1-2
clone_size: few
d_call: -
v_call: TRBV4-3
cdr3_aa: CASSQTGSYGYTF
cdr3_nt: TGCGCCAGCAGCCAAACAGGGTCCTATGGCTACACCTTC

j_call: TRBJ2-3
clone_size: many
d_call: -
v_call: TRBV5-4
cdr3_aa: CASSLSGSLRTDTQYF
cdr3_nt: TGTGCCAGCAGCTTGAGTGGGAGTTTGCGTACAGATACGCAGTATTTT

j_call: TRBJ1-6
clone_size: few
d_call: -
v_call: TRBV5-5
cdr3_aa: CASSLARWGNSPLHF
cdr3_nt: TGTGCCAGCAGCTTGGCCCGGTGGGGTAATTCACCCCTCCACTTT

j_call: TRBJ2-7
clone_size: -
d_call: -
v_call: TRBV6-2/TRBV6-3
cdr3_aa: CASSYSGRTSYEQYF
cdr3_nt: TGTGCCAGCAGTTACTCCGGCAGGACCTCCTACGAGCAGTACTTC

j_call: TRBJ2-3
clone_size: few
d_call: -
v_call: TRBV7-2
cdr3_aa: CASSLVVTKADTQYF
cdr3_nt: TGTGCCAGCAGCTTAGTTGTGACGAAGGCAGATACGCAGTATTTT

j_call: TRBJ2-3
clone_size: many
d_call: TRBD2
v_call: TRBV12-3/TRBV12-4
cdr3_aa: CASSIPHPGGYTDTQYF
cdr3_nt: TGTGCCAGCAGTATTCCCCACCCGGGGGGTTACACAGATACGCAGTATTTT

j_call: TRBJ2-6
clone_size: few
d_call: -
v_call: TRBV6-1
cdr3_aa: CASRSGVVITGANVLTF
cdr3_nt: TGTGCCAGCAGATCGGGCGTGGTGATCACTGGGGCCAACGTCCTGACTTTC

j_call: TRBJ2-5
clone_size: -
d_call: -
v_call: TRBV30
cdr3_aa: CAWSVLPTGRETQYF
cdr3_nt: TGTGCCTGGAGTGTACTCCCCACAGGGAGAGAGACCCAGTACTTC

j_call: TRBJ1-2
clone_size: many
d_call: -
v_call: TRBV5-5
cdr3_aa: CASSLDRVYGYTF
cdr3_nt: TGTGCCAGCAGCTTGGACAGAGTCTATGGCTACACCTTC

j_call: TRBJ2-1
clone_size: -
d_call: -
v_call: TRBV12-3/TRBV12-4
cdr3_aa: CASSLAGAQFF
cdr3_nt: TGTGCCAGCAGTTTAGCGGGGGCGCAGTTCTTC

j_call: TRBJ2-3
clone_size: few
d_call: -
v_call: TRBV3-1
cdr3_aa: CASSQAGFSQYF
cdr3_nt: TGTGCCAGCAGCCAAGCCGGGTTTTCGCAGTATTTT

j_call: TRBJ1-2
clone_size: few
d_call: TRBD1
v_call: TRBV5-8
cdr3_aa: CASSLGQGAPSYGYTF
cdr3_nt: TGTGCCAGCAGCTTAGGGCAGGGGGCGCCGAGCTATGGCTACACCTTC

j_call: TRBJ1-1
clone_size: few
d_call: -
v_call: TRBV18
cdr3_aa: CASSPPGVLDTEAFF
cdr3_nt: TGTGCCAGCTCACCACCGGGGGTTTTGGACACTGAAGCTTTCTTT

j_call: TRBJ2-7
clone_size: many
d_call: -
v_call: TRBV27
cdr3_aa: CASSSVRRREQYF
cdr3_nt: TGTGCCAGCAGTTCAGTGCGCCGGAGAGAGCAGTACTTC

j_call: TRBJ2-3
clone_size: many
d_call: TRBD2
v_call: TRBV9
cdr3_aa: CASSVEGTSGGTTRYASLDTQYF
cdr3_nt: TGTGCCAGCAGCGTAGAGGGGACTAGCGGGGGAACTACCAGATACGCATCCCTGGATACGCAGTATTTT

j_call: TRBJ2-2
clone_size: -
d_call: TRBD1
v_call: TRBV12-3/TRBV12-4
cdr3_aa: CASSSRTGTGVGELFF
cdr3_nt: TGTGCCAGCAGTTCCAGAACCGGGACAGGGGTCGGGGAGCTGTTTTTT

j_call: TRBJ2-2
clone_size: many
d_call: -
v_call: TRBV7-2
cdr3_aa: CASSSYTGELFF
cdr3_nt: TGTGCCAGCAGCAGCTACACCGGGGAGCTGTTTTTT

j_call: TRBJ1-5
clone_size: -
d_call: TRBD1
v_call: TRBV6-2/TRBV6-3
cdr3_aa: CASSPRDRESQPQHF
cdr3_nt: TGTGCCAGCAGCCCGCGGGACAGGGAATCCCAGCCCCAGCATTTT

j_call: TRBJ2-5
clone_size: few
d_call: TRBD1
v_call: TRBV5-1
cdr3_aa: CASSPSGTANQETQYF
cdr3_nt: TGCGCCAGCAGCCCTTCCGGGACAGCGAACCAAGAGACCCAGTACTTC

j_call: TRBJ2-7
clone_size: many
d_call: TRBD1
v_call: TRBV6-5
cdr3_aa: CASSQRQGQMFWYF
cdr3_nt: TGTGCCAGCAGCCAAAGACAGGGGCAAATGTTTTGGTACTTC

j_call: TRBJ2-2
clone_size: -
d_call: -
v_call: TRBV7-2
cdr3_aa: CAISPKKNTGELFF
cdr3_nt: TGTGCCATCAGCCCCAAGAAGAACACCGGGGAGCTGTTTTTT

j_call: TRBJ2-2
clone_size: few
d_call: TRBD1
v_call: TRBV7-2
cdr3_aa: CASSLEGQALTGELFF
cdr3_nt: TGTGCCAGCAGCTTAGAAGGACAGGCCCTAACCGGGGAGCTGTTTTTT